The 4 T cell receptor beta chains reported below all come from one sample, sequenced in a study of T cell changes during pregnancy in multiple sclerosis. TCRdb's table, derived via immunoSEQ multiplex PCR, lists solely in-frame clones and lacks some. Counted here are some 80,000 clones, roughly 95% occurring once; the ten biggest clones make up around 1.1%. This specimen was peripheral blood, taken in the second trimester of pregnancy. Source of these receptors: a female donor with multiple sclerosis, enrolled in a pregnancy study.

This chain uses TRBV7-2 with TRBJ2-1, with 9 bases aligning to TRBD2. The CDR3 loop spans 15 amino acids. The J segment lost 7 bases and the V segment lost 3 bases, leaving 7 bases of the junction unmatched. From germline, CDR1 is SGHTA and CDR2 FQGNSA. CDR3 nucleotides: TGTGCCAGCAGCTTGGGGCTGACTAGCGGTAATGAGCAGTTCTTC. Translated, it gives CASSLGLTSGNEQFF.

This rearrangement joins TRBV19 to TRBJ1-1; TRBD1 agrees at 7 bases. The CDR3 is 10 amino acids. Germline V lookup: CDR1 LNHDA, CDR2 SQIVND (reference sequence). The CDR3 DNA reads TGTGACCCAGGGGGCACTGAAGCTTTCTTT. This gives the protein CDPGGTEAFF.

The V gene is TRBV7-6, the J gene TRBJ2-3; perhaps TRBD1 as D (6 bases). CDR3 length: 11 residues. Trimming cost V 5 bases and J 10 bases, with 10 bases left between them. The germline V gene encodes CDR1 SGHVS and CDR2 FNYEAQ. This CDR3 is CASSVTGPQYF. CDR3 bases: TGTGCCAGCAGCGTGACAGGCCCGCAGTATTTT.

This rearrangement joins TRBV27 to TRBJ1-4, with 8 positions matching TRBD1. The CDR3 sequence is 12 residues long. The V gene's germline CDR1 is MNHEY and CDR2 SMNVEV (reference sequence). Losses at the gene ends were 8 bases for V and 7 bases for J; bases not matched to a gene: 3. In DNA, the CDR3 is TGTGCCAGCTGTACAGGGGGTGAAAAACTGTTTTTT. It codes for CASCTGGEKLFF.